This paragraph covers one TCR beta chain sequence. This clonotype was picked up many times. What antigen it recognizes has not been identified. Qualities for individual bases were not recorded, and no much larger clone is one base off. TCR beta CDR3 regions were amplified from RNA transcripts. For the first round of RT-PCR on the TCR CDR3, the HTBI primer set was used together with the Qiagen OneStep RT-PCR kit. A second multiplex PCR round built the libraries, followed by size selection and purification. Paired-end sequencing of the libraries was performed with 100 bp reads on an Illumina HiSeq2000. The source study handled its data this way. SOAPnuke was used to process the raw data, with reads discarded if the reads contained adapters or uncalled bases, had a mean Phred below 15, or lacked an exact constant-primer or identifier match. COPE v1.2.5 was used to merge the high-quality paired reads, and each unique nucleotide sequence was defined as a clonotype. MiTCR v1.1 was used to align the clonotypes against IMGT TRBV, TRBD and TRBJ reference segments. Analysis was restricted to V-J combinations with a frequency above 0.0001, which covered just over 98% of repertoires. A TCS score was defined as the ratio of F50 (clonal expansion) to E x V (chaos), with BLOSUM62-based TCRdist applied between CDR3 peptides within each V-J. Welch's t-statistics and random forest reduced fewer than 600 V-J features to about 12, which were used in a naive Bayes classifier (R e1071). In-frame beta chains were kept once TCRdb had trimmed the public reads at Q25 with fastp and called clones with MiXCR. When rows share a CDR3 protein, they turn into one entry using the most common DNA and genes. Here the V and J calls rest on TCRdb's processing, not on the authors' analysis. The sample table lists around 490,000 distinct CDR3 sequences, about 20% of them with a count of one. Of the sample, about 45% is held by the ten largest clones.

Deletion took 1 base off V and 2 bases off J, with a span of 8 bases between the germline ends. Measured from the cysteine to the phenylalanine, the CDR3 is 14 residues long. Only CDR3 DNA remains: 42 bases, in frame from the first base. The germline V gene provides CDR1 SGHRS and CDR2 YFSETQ. This entry belongs to a study of T cells in Graves' hyperthyroidism and ophthalmopathy (dated by TCRdb to between 2018 and 2021). General notes on the study: Peripheral blood was sampled at the time of initial diagnosis, prior to any treatment. To identify distinguishing TCR V-J signatures, a discovery cohort of about 100 patients was used, comprising 40 to 45 with Graves' ophthalmopathy and around 57 with stable Graves' hyperthyroidism. Whether ophthalmopathy could be predicted prospectively was tested in an independent validation cohort made up of fewer than 20 hyperthyroidism patients plus 17 patients who later progressed to ophthalmopathy. The approximately 90 discovery patients were randomly split 7:3 into training and test sets. In addition, the study compared T-cell repertoires in thyroid tissue and in blood from five to seven Graves' hyperthyroidism patients. After blood sampling, hyperthyroidism patients were treated with methimazole at a starting dose of 30 mg daily, and ophthalmopathy patients were treated with high-dose intravenous methylprednisolone. The paper reports TCR Vbeta CDR3 sequencing of 130 to 150 peripheral blood samples: approximately 41 ophthalmopathy, roughly 74 hyperthyroidism and around 17 progressor patients.

Ophthalmopathy patients had moderately to severely active disease, with a Clinical Activity Score of 3 or more, a NOSPECS grade of 4 or more, and a disease duration of less than 3 months. The study excluded patients with uncontrolled infections, other autoimmune diseases, pregnancy or lactation. Clinical symptoms, serum thyroxine and TRAb, thyroid ultrasound, and orbital computed tomography formed the basis for the diagnoses. PBMCs were separated from roughly 9.3 ml of fresh peripheral blood using Ficoll-Paque density gradient centrifugation. Trizol reagent was used to extract total RNA, and RNA quality was then checked on an Agilent 2100 Bioanalyzer. The paper's findings and limits, for the study overall: In validation, the model predicted progression to ophthalmopathy with about 71% sensitivity and roughly 72% specificity, a median of 6.5 months before onset. No statistical method was used to set the sample size in advance, and investigators knew the group allocation. Most expanded thyroid clonotypes (frequency above 0.001) were also detected in blood, suggesting blood repertoires may reflect thyroid immune responses. Ophthalmopathy was separated from stable hyperthyroidism by a 13 V-J signature model, with around 90% sensitivity and about 84% specificity obtained in cross-validation and 80%/75% obtained in testing.

The sample taken for sequencing was blood. The receptor comes from a man aged 35-49 years with Graves' ophthalmopathy. The chain employs TRBV5-1 and TRBJ2-3, with no confidently assigned D gene. This receptor carries the CDR3 CASSLHLSTDTQYF. The nucleotides are TGCGCCAGCAGCTTGCATTTATCCACAGATACGCAGTATTTT.